A single sample is the source of the 10 T cell receptor beta chains below, sequenced in a study of blood T cell repertoires in COVID-19. Data came from immunoSEQ multiplex PCR; TCRdb stores just in-frame clones and leaves some out. The repertoire includes more than 95,000 clones, 70% to 75% of them detected once, and about 5.5% sits in the top ten. The sample consisted of peripheral blood. These receptor sequences come from a man older than 75 with COVID-19, enrolled during active disease.

V usage is TRBV7-9 and J usage is TRBJ2-7, with a tentative D call TRBD2 (6 bases). CDR3 length: 12 residues. V lost 8 bases and J 2 bases, leaving 10 bases between the germline ends. In germline, CDR1 is SEHNR, CDR2 FQNEAQ (reference sequence). CDR3 region: CASSSVTYEQYF. The CDR3 nucleotides read TGTGCCAGCTCTAGCGTAACCTACGAGCAGTACTTC.

This sequence joins TRBV19 and TRBJ1-2, with 7 bases matching TRBD1. Germline CDR1 reads LNHDA; CDR2 reads SQIVND (reference sequence). The J segment lost 0 bases and the V segment lost 7 bases, leaving 14 bases of the junction unmatched. This CDR3 is built from 17 residues. CDR3 protein: CASTPGHSQGANYGYTF. CDR3 nucleotides: TGTGCCAGTACTCCAGGCCACAGTCAGGGGGCTAACTATGGCTACACCTTC.

The chain couples TRBV12-5 to TRBJ1-2; tentatively, D is TRBD1 (5 bases). This CDR3 has 13 residues. In germline, CDR1 is LGHNT, CDR2 FRNRAP. Trimming took off 5 bases at V and 6 bases at J, with 13 bases between the two ends. The CDR3 DNA reads TGTGCTAGTGGTACGGACAAGCTGGATGGCTACACCTTC. Translation gives CASGTDKLDGYTF.

The chain links TRBV7-8 to TRBJ2-7, with 13 nucleotides matching TRBD2. Trimming at V came to 7 bases and at J to 7 bases, leaving 10 bases not matched to a gene. Germline V gene lookup returns CDR1 SGHVS and CDR2 FQNEAQ. The CDR3 sequence is 15 residues long. DNA of the CDR3: TGTGCCAGCATATTAACGGGACTAGCGGGAAGGGAGCAGTACTTC. As protein: CASILTGLAGREQYF.

This CDR3 reads CASERGQPQHF. CDR3 sequence (DNA): TGTGCCAGCGAGAGAGGTCAGCCCCAGCATTTT. J is TRBJ1-5 and V is TRBV28; D gene ambiguous. CDR3 length: 11 residues. With 8 bases removed from V and 6 bases from J, the gap between germline ends came to 8 bases. CDR1 and CDR2 from the germline V gene are MDHEN and SYDVKM.

The chain employs TRBV6-1 and TRBJ1-5; D perhaps matches TRBD1 (6 bases). The germline CDR1 and CDR2 sequences are MNHNS and SASEGT. The V gene lost 5 bases and the J gene lost 8 bases, with 16 bases spanning the gap. CDR3 length: 14 amino acids. The CDR3 bases are TGTGCCAGCAGTTTACAGGGCGGTGCGGAGCCCCAGCATTTT. The encoded protein is CASSLQGGAEPQHF.

The chain has TRBV19 and TRBJ1-5; D is possibly TRBD1 (5 bases). CDR1 is LNHDA and CDR2 is SQIVND in the germline V gene (reference sequence). Trimming took off 3 bases at V and 2 bases at J, with 11 bases between the two ends. The CDR3 contains 15 residues. CDR3 in DNA: TGTGCCAGTAGTATTTGGCAGGGTGGCAATCAGCCCCAGCATTTT. Its protein is CASSIWQGGNQPQHF.

This clone appeared a single time. The chain links TRBV5-8 to TRBJ1-5, with 9 bases identical to TRBD1. Germline trimming cut 4 bases from V and 6 bases from J; bases unmatched to any gene: 5. In germline, CDR1 is SGHTS, CDR2 YDEGEE. The CDR3 loop spans 14 amino acids. CDR3 amino acids: CASSPTGGRQPQHF. As DNA, the CDR3 is TGTGCCAGCAGCCCCACAGGGGGCCGTCAGCCCCAGCATTTT.

J is TRBJ1-5 and V is TRBV7-9; TRBD1 matches at 8 bases. Germline assignment: CDR1 SEHNR and CDR2 FQNEAQ (reference sequence). J lost 9 bases, V lost 5 bases, and 9 bases had no gene match. The length of the CDR3 is 14 residues. The CDR3: CASSLTGDSWPQHF. CDR3 DNA: TGTGCCAGCAGCCTGACAGGGGACTCCTGGCCCCAGCATTTT.

This sequence joins TRBV12-3 or TRBV12-4 and TRBJ2-1; D is possibly TRBD1 (6 bases). The CDR3 has 13 amino acids. Deletions cut 1 base from V and 7 bases from J, with 8 bases between. The CDR3 sequence is CASSLEGQNEQFF. CDR3 nucleotide sequence: TGTGCCAGCAGTTTAGAAGGACAGAATGAGCAGTTCTTC.